Below, one TCR beta chain is given with its context. Its target is not known. Per CD8+ T cell subset, triplicate sorts of 300,000 cells each were done. The naive CD8+ gate required CD45RO-CCR7+CD27+CD95- phenotype. Germline V lookup: CDR1 SGHNT, CDR2 YENEEA. This CDR3 has 13 amino acids. The TRB cDNA libraries were prepared by 5' RACE with UMI labels. From the 5' RACE reads, TCRdb lists one entry per CDR3 protein and no DNA. The sample data list 130,000 to 150,000 distinct CDR3 sequences. The data derive from a study of CXCR3-negative and CXCR3-positive naive CD8 T cells. Study results and limitations: Naive cells positive for CXCR3 carried more hydrophobic TRB CDR3s than CXCR3-negative ones. Surface CD5 matched across naive subsets, and TRB CDR3 properties served to infer TCR strength.

This clonotype was obtained from a human donor in good health. Some clones in this sample may be carry-over from other donors' samples. This chain links TRBV11-3 with TRBJ1-1; the D call from TCRdb, TRBD1, cannot be confirmed without DNA. The sample consisted of naive CXCR3+ CD8+ T cells from blood. The subset was: CD45RO-CCR7+CD27+CD95- naive CD8+ T cells expressing CXCR3 (TNR3+). CDR3: CASISRTGTEAFF.